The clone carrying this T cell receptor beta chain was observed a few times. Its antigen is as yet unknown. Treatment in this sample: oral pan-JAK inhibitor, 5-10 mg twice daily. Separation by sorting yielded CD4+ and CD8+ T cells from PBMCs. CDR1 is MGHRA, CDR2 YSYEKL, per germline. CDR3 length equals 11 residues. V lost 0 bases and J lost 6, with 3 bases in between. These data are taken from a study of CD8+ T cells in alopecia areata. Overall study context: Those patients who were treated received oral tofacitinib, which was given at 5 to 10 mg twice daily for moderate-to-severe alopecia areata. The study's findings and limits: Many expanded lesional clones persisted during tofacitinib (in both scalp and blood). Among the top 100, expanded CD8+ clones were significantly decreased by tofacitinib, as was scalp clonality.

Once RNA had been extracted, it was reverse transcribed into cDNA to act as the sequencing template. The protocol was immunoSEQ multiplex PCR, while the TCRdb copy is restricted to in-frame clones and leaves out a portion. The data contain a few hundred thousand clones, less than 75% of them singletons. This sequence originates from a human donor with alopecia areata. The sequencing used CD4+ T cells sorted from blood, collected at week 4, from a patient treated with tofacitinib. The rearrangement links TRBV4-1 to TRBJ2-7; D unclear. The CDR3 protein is CASSQDSEQYF. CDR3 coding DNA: TGCGCCAGCAGCCAAGATTCCGAGCAGTACTTC.